This TCR beta chain was found in a study of cytomegalovirus exposure and HLA in healthy donors. The CDR3 length is 17 residues. Germline-derived CDR1 and CDR2 are LNHDA and SQIVND (reference sequence). With V trimmed by 5 bases and J by 0 bases, 13 bases remained unmatched. Only in-frame clones appear in the TCRdb table, and some are missing; sequencing was by immunoSEQ multiplex PCR. The data hold 150,000 to 200,000 clones, with roughly 86% observed a single time. The sequence was obtained from a woman aged 18-29 years in good health and CMV-seronegative. The V and J genes are TRBV19 and TRBJ2-7, with TRBD2 matching 7 bases. The material sequenced was PBMCs. Here the CDR3 reads CASSPRGSGSASYEQYF. The CDR3 DNA sequence: TGTGCCAGTAGTCCCCGGGGTAGCGGGTCCGCCTCCTACGAGCAGTACTTC.